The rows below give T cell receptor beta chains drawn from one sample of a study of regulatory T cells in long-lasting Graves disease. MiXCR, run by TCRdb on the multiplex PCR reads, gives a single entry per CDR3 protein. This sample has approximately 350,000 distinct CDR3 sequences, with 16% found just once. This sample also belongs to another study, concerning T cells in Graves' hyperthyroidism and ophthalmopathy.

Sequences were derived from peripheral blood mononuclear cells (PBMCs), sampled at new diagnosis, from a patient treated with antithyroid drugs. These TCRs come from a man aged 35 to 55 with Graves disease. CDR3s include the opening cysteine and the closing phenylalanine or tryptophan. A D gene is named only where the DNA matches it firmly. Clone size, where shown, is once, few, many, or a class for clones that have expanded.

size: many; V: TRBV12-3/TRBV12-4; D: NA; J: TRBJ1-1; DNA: TGTGCCAGCAGGGCTACAGGGTGGACTGAAGCTTTCTTT; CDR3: CASRATGWTEAFF
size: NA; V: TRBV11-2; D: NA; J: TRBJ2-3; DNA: TGTGCCAGCAGCTTAGGTCCAGAAAGCACAGATACGCAGTATTTT; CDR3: CASSLGPESTDTQYF
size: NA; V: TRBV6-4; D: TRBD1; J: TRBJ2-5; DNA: TGTGCCAGCAGTGACTCAGGACAGGGCATCGAGACCCAGTACTTC; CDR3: CASSDSGQGIETQYF
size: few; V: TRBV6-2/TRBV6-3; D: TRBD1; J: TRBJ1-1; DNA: TGTGCCAGCAGTCGTATGGTGACAGGGGGCGAAGCTGAAGCTTTCTTT; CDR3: CASSRMVTGGEAEAFF
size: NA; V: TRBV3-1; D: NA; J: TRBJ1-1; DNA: TGTGCCAGCAGCACCACAGGGTTGAACACTGAAGCTTTCTTT; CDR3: CASSTTGLNTEAFF
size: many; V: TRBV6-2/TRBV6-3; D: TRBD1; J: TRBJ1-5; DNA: TGTGCCAGCAGTCCTCATGACAGGGGGAATCAGCCCCAGCATTTT; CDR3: CASSPHDRGNQPQHF
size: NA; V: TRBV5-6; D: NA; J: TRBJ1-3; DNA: TGTGCCAGCAGCTTGGTCGCGGACTCCATCTCTGGAAACACCATATATTTT; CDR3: CASSLVADSISGNTIYF
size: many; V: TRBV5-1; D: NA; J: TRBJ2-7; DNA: TGCGCCAGCAGCTTGGCGCAGGGGAGAACCTACGAGCAGTACTTC; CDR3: CASSLAQGRTYEQYF
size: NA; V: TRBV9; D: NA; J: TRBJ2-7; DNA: TGTGCCAGCAGCGTAGATGGGGCATCCTACGAGCAGTACTTC; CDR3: CASSVDGASYEQYF
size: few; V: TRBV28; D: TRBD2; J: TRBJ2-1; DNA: TGTGCCAGCAGGACACTAGCGGGGGGGCGAAATGAGCAGTTCTTC; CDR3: CASRTLAGGRNEQFF
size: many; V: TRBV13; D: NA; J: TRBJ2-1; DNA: TGTGCCAGCAGCTTAGCGGGGGGCGGTAATGAGCAGTTCTTC; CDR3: CASSLAGGGNEQFF
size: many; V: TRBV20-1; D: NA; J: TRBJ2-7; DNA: TGCAGTGCTAGCCAACAGTCCTACGAGCAGTACTTC; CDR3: CSASQQSYEQYF
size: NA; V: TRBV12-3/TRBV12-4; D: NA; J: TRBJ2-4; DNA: TGTGCCAGCAGTTTAAGACACCCCAGCAGGCAGTACTTC; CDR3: CASSLRHPSRQYF
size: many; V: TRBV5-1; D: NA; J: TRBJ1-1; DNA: TGCGCCAGCAGGTACGACGAGAACACTGAAGCTTTCTTT; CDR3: CASRYDENTEAFF